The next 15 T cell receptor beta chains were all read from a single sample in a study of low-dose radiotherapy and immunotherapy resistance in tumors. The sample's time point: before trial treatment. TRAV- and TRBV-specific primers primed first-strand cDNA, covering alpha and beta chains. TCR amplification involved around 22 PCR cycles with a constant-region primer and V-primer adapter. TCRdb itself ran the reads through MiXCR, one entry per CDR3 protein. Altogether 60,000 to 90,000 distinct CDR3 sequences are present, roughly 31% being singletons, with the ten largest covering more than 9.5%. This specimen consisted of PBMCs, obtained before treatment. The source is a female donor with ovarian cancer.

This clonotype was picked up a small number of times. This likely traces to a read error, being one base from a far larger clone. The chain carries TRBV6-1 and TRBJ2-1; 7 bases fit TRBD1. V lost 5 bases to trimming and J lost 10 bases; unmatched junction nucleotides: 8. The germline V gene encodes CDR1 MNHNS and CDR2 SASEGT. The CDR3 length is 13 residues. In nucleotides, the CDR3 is TGTGCCAGCAGTCCACGAGGGGGCTACGAGCAGTTCTTC. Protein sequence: CASSPRGGYEQFF.

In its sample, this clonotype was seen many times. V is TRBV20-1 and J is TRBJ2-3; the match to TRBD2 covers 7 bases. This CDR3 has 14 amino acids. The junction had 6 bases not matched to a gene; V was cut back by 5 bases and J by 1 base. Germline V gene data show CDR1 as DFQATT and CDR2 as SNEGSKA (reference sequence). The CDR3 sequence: CSAGGRGGTDTQYF. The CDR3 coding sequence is TGCAGTGCTGGGGGGAGGGGAGGCACAGATACGCAGTATTTT.

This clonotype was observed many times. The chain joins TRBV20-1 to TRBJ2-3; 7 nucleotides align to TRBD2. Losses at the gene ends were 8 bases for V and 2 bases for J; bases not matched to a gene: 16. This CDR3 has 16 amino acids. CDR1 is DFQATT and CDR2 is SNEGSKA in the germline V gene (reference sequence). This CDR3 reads CSSLTRTSRDTDTQYF. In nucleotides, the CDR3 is TGCAGTTCCCTCACACGGACTAGTCGGGACACAGATACGCAGTATTTT.

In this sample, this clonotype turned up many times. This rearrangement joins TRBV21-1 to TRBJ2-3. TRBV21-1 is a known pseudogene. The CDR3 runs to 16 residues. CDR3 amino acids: CASSKGKATYTDTQYF. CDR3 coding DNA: TGTGCCAGCAGCAAAGGAAAGGCGACGTACACAGATACGCAGTATTTT.

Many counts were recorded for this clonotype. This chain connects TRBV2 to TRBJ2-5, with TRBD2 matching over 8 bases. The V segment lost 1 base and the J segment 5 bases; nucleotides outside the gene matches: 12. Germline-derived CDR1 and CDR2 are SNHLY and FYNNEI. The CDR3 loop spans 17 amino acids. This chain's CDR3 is CASSEEEAGGPLETQYF. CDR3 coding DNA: TGTGCCAGCAGTGAAGAGGAGGCGGGGGGCCCGCTGGAGACCCAGTACTTC.

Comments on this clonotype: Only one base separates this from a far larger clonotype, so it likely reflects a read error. CDR3 sequence: CASSFRFNEQFF. DNA of the CDR3: TGTGCCAGCAGCTTTAGATTTAATGAGCAGTTCTTC. This rearrangement joins TRBV2 to TRBJ2-1; D is uncertain. Trimming took 6 bases from V and 7 from J, leaving 10 bases between them. Germline V gene lookup returns CDR1 SNHLY and CDR2 FYNNEI. The CDR3 contains 12 residues.

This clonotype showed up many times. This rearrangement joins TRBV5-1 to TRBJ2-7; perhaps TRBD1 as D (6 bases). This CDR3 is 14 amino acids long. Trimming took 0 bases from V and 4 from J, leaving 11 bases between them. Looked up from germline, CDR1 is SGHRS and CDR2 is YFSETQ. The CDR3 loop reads CASSLGQATYEQYF. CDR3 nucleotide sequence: TGCGCCAGCAGCTTGGGACAGGCAACATACGAGCAGTACTTC. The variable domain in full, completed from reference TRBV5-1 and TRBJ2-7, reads KAGVTQTPRYLIKTRGQQVTLSCSPISGHRSVSWYQQTPGQGLQFLFEYFSETQRNKGNFPGRFSGRQFSNSRSEMNVSTLELGDSALYLCASSLGQATYEQYFGPGTRLTVT.

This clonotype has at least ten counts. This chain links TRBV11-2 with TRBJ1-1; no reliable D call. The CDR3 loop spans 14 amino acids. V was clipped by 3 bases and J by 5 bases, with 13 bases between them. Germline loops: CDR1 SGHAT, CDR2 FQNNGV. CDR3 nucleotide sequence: TGTGCCAGCAGCTTGTTGGACGTGGGGACTGAAGCTTTCTTT. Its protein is CASSLLDVGTEAFF.

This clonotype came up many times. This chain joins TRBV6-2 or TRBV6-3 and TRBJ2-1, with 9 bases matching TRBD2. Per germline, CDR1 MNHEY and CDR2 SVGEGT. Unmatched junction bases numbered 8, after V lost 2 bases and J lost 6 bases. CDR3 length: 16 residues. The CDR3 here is CASSYGRGRAPNEQFF. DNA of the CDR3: TGTGCCAGCAGTTACGGTCGCGGGAGGGCCCCCAATGAGCAGTTCTTC.

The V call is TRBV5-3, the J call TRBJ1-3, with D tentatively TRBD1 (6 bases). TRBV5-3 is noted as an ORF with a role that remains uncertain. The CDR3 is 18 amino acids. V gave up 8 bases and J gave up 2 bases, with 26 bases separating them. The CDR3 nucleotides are TGTGCCAGCAGCCCCACGGGATGGGGCGAGGGGGCTGGAAACACCATATATTTT. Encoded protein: CASSPTGWGEGAGNTIYF.

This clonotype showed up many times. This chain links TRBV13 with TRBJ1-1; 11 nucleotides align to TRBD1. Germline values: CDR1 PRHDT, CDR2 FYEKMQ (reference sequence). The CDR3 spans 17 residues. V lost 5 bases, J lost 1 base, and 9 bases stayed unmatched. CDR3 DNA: TGTGCCAGCAGCCCGGGACAGGGGGACATAACGAACACTGAAGCTTTCTTT. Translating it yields CASSPGQGDITNTEAFF.

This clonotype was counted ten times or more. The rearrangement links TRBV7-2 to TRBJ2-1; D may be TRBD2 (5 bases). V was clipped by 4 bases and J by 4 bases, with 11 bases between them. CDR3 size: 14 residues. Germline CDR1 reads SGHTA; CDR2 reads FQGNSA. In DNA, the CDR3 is TGTGCCAGCAGCTCCCCGGGGTTATACAATGAGCAGTTCTTC. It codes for CASSSPGLYNEQFF.

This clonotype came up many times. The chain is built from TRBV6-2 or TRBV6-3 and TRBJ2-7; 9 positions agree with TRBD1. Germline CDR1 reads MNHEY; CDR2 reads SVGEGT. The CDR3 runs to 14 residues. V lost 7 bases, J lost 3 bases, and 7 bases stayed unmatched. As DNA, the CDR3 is TGTGCCAGCAAATCGGGACAGGGAAACTACGAGCAGTACTTC. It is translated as CASKSGQGNYEQYF.

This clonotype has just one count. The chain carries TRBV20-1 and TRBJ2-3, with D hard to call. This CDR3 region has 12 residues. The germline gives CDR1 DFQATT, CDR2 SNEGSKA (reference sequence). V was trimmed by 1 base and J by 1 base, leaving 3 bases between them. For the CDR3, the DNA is TGCAGTGCTAGAGTCGGCACAGATACGCAGTATTTT. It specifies CSARVGTDTQYF.

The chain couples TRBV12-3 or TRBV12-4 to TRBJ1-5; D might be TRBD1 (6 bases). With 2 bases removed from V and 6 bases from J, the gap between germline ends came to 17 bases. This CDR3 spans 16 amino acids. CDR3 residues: CASSLRFRGTVQPQHF. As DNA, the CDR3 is TGTGCCAGCAGTTTAAGATTTAGGGGGACGGTTCAGCCCCAGCATTTT.